The rows below give T cell receptor beta chains drawn from one sample of a study of blood T cell repertoires in COVID-19. Assay: immunoSEQ multiplex PCR; the TCRdb copy retains only in-frame clones and omits some. The sample has over 250,000 clones, roughly 86% seen once. Material: peripheral blood. The receptor set was obtained from a man in his forties who had recovered from COVID-19. CDR3s include the opening cysteine and the closing phenylalanine or tryptophan. A D gene is named only where the DNA matches it firmly. Expanded clones are given a class, and other clones once, few, many or no size at all.

V gene	D gene	clone size	J gene	CDR3 DNA	CDR3 protein
TRBV3-1/TRBV3-2	TRBD2	few	TRBJ2-3	TGTGCCAGCAGCCAGTTTGCGGGAGACACAGATACGCAGTATTTT	CASSQFAGDTDTQYF
TRBV7-2	-	-	TRBJ2-2	TGTGCCAGCAGCTTTCCCGTTGGGGTATGGGGCTCGAACACCGGGGAGCTGTTTTTT	CASSFPVGVWGSNTGELFF
TRBV6-4	-	-	TRBJ1-5	TGTGCCAGCACCCGGCCACAACAGCCCGATAGCAATCAGCCCCAGCATTTT	CASTRPQQPDSNQPQHF
TRBV5-1	TRBD2	-	TRBJ2-7	TGCGCCAGCAGCTTGGAGTTAGCGGGAGTTTGGGAGCAGTACTTC	CASSLELAGVWEQYF
TRBV2	TRBD2	-	TRBJ2-5	TGTGCCAGCAGTGCGGGACGGAGCGGGAGGAGGGGAGAGACCCAGTACTTC	CASSAGRSGRRGETQYF
TRBV6-5	TRBD1	-	TRBJ1-1	TGTGCCAGCAGTTACGCGTTGACAGGGGGCTGGACTGAAGCTTTCTTT	CASSYALTGGWTEAFF
TRBV25-1	-	-	TRBJ2-1	TGTGCCAGCAGTGAATCGGGCGGGCCCTACAATGAGCAGTTCTTC	CASSESGGPYNEQFF
TRBV4-3	-	-	TRBJ1-1	TGCGCCAGCAGCTTTTCTAACACTGAAGCTTTCTTT	CASSFSNTEAFF
TRBV29-1	TRBD2	-	TRBJ2-1	TGCAGCGTCACTTCACTAGCGGGCGGAGTCTACAATGAGCAGTTCTTC	CSVTSLAGGVYNEQFF
TRBV29-1	TRBD2	-	TRBJ2-7	TGCAGCGTTATGAGCGGGAGCGGTATTTACGAGCAGTACTTC	CSVMSGSGIYEQYF
TRBV18	-	-	TRBJ1-2	TGTGCCAGCTCACAACAGAATATCGCTAACTATGGCTACACCTTC	CASSQQNIANYGYTF
TRBV10-3	TRBD1	-	TRBJ1-2	TGTGCCATCAGTGATACAGGGGGCTATGAAGGCTACACCTTC	CAISDTGGYEGYTF
TRBV9	-	-	TRBJ1-1	TGTGCCAGCAGCGCAGGGACAAGCTTTTGGACTGAAGCTTTCTTT	CASSAGTSFWTEAFF
TRBV19	TRBD2	once	TRBJ2-7	TGTGCCAGTAGTTCTGGAGTAGCGGGCTCCTACGAGCAGTACTTC	CASSSGVAGSYEQYF
TRBV7-9	-	-	TRBJ2-7	TGTGCCAGCAGCTTAAGTCAGGACTCCTACGAGCAGTACTTC	CASSLSQDSYEQYF
TRBV3-1/TRBV3-2	TRBD1	-	TRBJ2-1	TGTGCCAGCAGCCAAGAGACAGGGTCGAGACGCTCCTACAATGAGCAGTTCTTC	CASSQETGSRRSYNEQFF
TRBV15	TRBD2	-	TRBJ2-2	TGTGCCACCAGCAGAGGAAGACTAGCGGCAAACACCGGGGAGCTGTTTTTT	CATSRGRLAANTGELFF
TRBV12-3/TRBV12-4	-	-	TRBJ1-1	TGTGCCAGCAGGAGAGGGAACACTGAAGCTTTCTTT	CASRRGNTEAFF
TRBV2	-	-	TRBJ1-1	TGTGCCAGCAAGGACGGGAGGATCACTGAAGCTTTCTTT	CASKDGRITEAFF
TRBV2	-	-	TRBJ2-7	TGTGCCAGCAGTGACAGCGTACCCTACGAGCAGTACTTC	CASSDSVPYEQYF
TRBV5-6	-	-	TRBJ1-2	TGTGCCAGCAGCTTCGCCCCGGTCGGGGATGGCTACACCTTC	CASSFAPVGDGYTF
TRBV14	-	-	TRBJ1-6	TGTGCCAGCAGCGAAACCCTTACTACACCCCTCCACTTT	CASSETLTTPLHF
TRBV6-6	TRBD2	-	TRBJ2-1	TGTGCCAGCAGCCCATCGCGAGTAGCCGGGAGGGCCCCAACCTACAATGAGCAGTTCTTC	CASSPSRVAGRAPTYNEQFF